Given below is one T cell receptor beta chain in context. J lost 5 bases, V lost 4 bases, and 11 bases had no gene match. Germline CDR1 GTSNPN, CDR2 SVGIG (reference sequence). The CDR3 consists of 14 residues. TCRdb's copy holds only in-frame clones and misses some; the assay was immunoSEQ multiplex PCR. The sample has about 40,000 clones, 75% to 95% seen once; the top ten hold more than 7%. The data were taken from a study of T cell changes during pregnancy in multiple sclerosis. This chain joins TRBV30 and TRBJ2-7, with 7 bases that match TRBD1. Sequences were derived from CD8+ T cells from peripheral blood mononuclear cells, sampled before pregnancy. The clonotype originates from a female donor with multiple sclerosis, enrolled in a pregnancy study. The CDR3 DNA is TGTGCCTGGATTGGGACAGCCGCGCGGAACGAGCAGTACTTC. Amino acids: CAWIGTAARNEQYF.